The rows below give T cell receptor beta chains drawn from one sample of a study of CD8 T cells in Susac syndrome. TCRdb re-derived calls from the immunoSEQ multiplex PCR reads in MiXCR, one entry per CDR3 protein. This sample has about 73,000 distinct CDR3 sequences, with roughly 95% found just once. Sequences were obtained from CD8+ T cells from PBMCs. These receptors were taken from a human donor with multiple sclerosis. CDR3s include the opening cysteine and the closing phenylalanine or tryptophan. Each record gives: V gene, clone size, D gene, J gene, CDR3 protein, CDR3 DNA. D genes are given only for firm matches. Not every row has a clone size; where given, it reads once, few, many or a size class.

v_gene: TRBV5-1; abundance: NA; d_gene: NA; j_gene: TRBJ1-1; CDR3aa: CASGDPTEAFF; CDR3nt: TGCGCCTCAGGGGATCCCACTGAAGCTTTCTTT
v_gene: TRBV29-1; abundance: once; d_gene: NA; j_gene: TRBJ1-2; CDR3aa: CSVSGPNYGYTF; CDR3nt: TGCAGCGTTTCCGGGCCTAACTATGGCTACACCTTC
v_gene: TRBV29-1; abundance: once; d_gene: NA; j_gene: TRBJ1-2; CDR3aa: CSVEDVRGGSGYTF; CDR3nt: TGCAGCGTTGAAGATGTCCGGGGGGGGTCTGGCTACACCTTC
v_gene: TRBV6-5; abundance: NA; d_gene: TRBD2; j_gene: TRBJ2-7; CDR3aa: CASSYGQGGYEQYF; CDR3nt: TGTGCCAGCAGTTACGGGCAGGGAGGGTACGAGCAGTACTTC
v_gene: TRBV9; abundance: NA; d_gene: NA; j_gene: TRBJ2-7; CDR3aa: CASSPRTPSYEQYF; CDR3nt: TGTGCCAGCAGCCCCAGGACCCCCTCCTACGAGCAGTACTTC
v_gene: TRBV13; abundance: NA; d_gene: NA; j_gene: TRBJ2-7; CDR3aa: CASSLGRGSTYEQYF; CDR3nt: TGTGCCAGCAGCTTAGGCCGAGGGTCTACCTACGAGCAGTACTTC
v_gene: TRBV13; abundance: NA; d_gene: NA; j_gene: TRBJ1-6; CDR3aa: CASSQSGEWDSPLHF; CDR3nt: TGTGCCAGCAGCCAGTCGGGGGAATGGGATTCACCCCTCCACTTT
v_gene: TRBV12-3/TRBV12-4; abundance: NA; d_gene: TRBD1; j_gene: TRBJ2-5; CDR3aa: CASSRTGYEETQYF; CDR3nt: TGTGCCAGCAGTCGGACAGGGTATGAGGAGACCCAGTACTTC
v_gene: TRBV7-8; abundance: NA; d_gene: TRBD1; j_gene: TRBJ2-7; CDR3aa: CASSSSGTDSYEQYF; CDR3nt: TGTGCCAGCAGCTCCTCCGGGACAGACTCCTACGAGCAGTACTTC
v_gene: TRBV3-1; abundance: NA; d_gene: NA; j_gene: TRBJ1-1; CDR3aa: CASSHTPGGVDTEAFF; CDR3nt: TGTGCCAGCAGCCACACCCCCGGGGGGGTTGACACTGAAGCTTTCTTT
v_gene: TRBV19; abundance: NA; d_gene: NA; j_gene: TRBJ1-1; CDR3aa: CASRPLGLSNTEAFF; CDR3nt: TGTGCCAGTAGGCCACTCGGACTCTCGAACACTGAAGCTTTCTTT
v_gene: TRBV19; abundance: NA; d_gene: NA; j_gene: TRBJ2-7; CDR3aa: CASSAGPYEQYF; CDR3nt: TGTGCCAGTAGTGCCGGACCCTACGAGCAGTACTTC